Presented here are 15 T cell receptor beta chains from one specimen sequenced in a study of T-cell reconstitution after alpha-beta-depleted transplantation in children. During its preparation, the TCRbeta library received unique molecular identifiers. One entry per CDR3 protein, called by TCRdb with MiXCR from the PCR reads. Of about 280,000 distinct CDR3 sequences in the sample, 11% were seen once. Source: peripheral blood, taken 180 days after TCRalphabeta/CD19-depleted stem cell transplant. The receptor set was obtained from a male patient between 2 and 10 years old who had a stem cell transplant for chronic granulomatous disease, so the T cells may come from the graft donor.

This clonotype was picked up many times. This chain uses TRBV20-1 with TRBJ2-7, with D perhaps matching TRBD2 (6 bases). Germline V gives CDR1 DFQATT, CDR2 SNEGSKA (reference sequence). Trimming left V 6 bases short and J 2 bases short, with 14 bases between. This CDR3 spans 13 amino acids. The CDR3 DNA reads as TGCAGTGCAAACGAGGACTACCCCTACGAGCAGTACTTC. Translation gives CSANEDYPYEQYF.

This clonotype was recorded at least ten times. The CDR3 DNA reads TGTGCCACCCAGCAACCAGGCCAGACCCAGTACTTC. Residues: CATQQPGQTQYF. The J gene is TRBJ2-5, the V gene TRBV7-6, with D unresolved. The V end was cut by 10 bases, the J end by 6 bases, with 15 bases between. CDR3 length: 12 residues. Germline V gene data show CDR1 as SGHVS and CDR2 as FNYEAQ.

The V gene is TRBV18, the J gene TRBJ1-5; 7 bases map to TRBD1. Per germline, CDR1 KGHSH and CDR2 LQKENI. The CDR3 totals 15 residues. Unmatched junction bases numbered 8, after V lost 4 bases and J lost 5 bases. The CDR3 DNA reads TGTGCCAGCTCACACACTGGGCAGGGGGATCAGCCCCAGCATTTT. As protein: CASSHTGQGDQPQHF.

This clonotype was observed once. This may come from a read error, since a much larger clone is one base off. Without the conserved terminal phenylalanine or tryptophan, this CDR3 likely stems from a read error. The rearrangement joins TRBV20-1 to TRBJ2-3, with 9 bases identical to TRBD2. The CDR3 consists of 14 residues. With V trimmed by 6 bases and J by 2 bases, 6 bases remained unmatched. Germline CDR1 reads DFQATT; CDR2 reads SNEGSKA (reference sequence). The CDR3 region is CSAERGANTDTQYC. CDR3 bases: TGCAGTGCGGAGCGGGGGGCAAACACAGATACGCAGTATTGT.

In this sample, this clonotype turned up many times. The chain uses TRBV4-3 and TRBJ2-1; the D is unclear. This CDR3 spans 12 amino acids. V was trimmed by 0 bases and J by 9 bases, leaving 6 bases between them. Germline lookup yields CDR1 LGHNA and CDR2 YSLEER. The chain's CDR3 is CASSQDGSEQFF. In nucleotides, the CDR3 is TGCGCCAGCAGCCAAGATGGCAGTGAGCAGTTCTTC.

This clonotype was detected many times. J is TRBJ2-7 and V is TRBV28; the D gene is possibly TRBD2 (6 bases). The ends were cut back, 6 bases at V and 0 bases at J, with 12 bases in the middle. Germline V lookup: CDR1 MDHEN, CDR2 SYDVKM. The CDR3 covers 14 residues. Written as DNA, the CDR3 is TGTGCCAGCAGCCCGGGACTTCACTCCTACGAGCAGTACTTC. Its translation is CASSPGLHSYEQYF.

Comments on this clonotype: This clone may be a read error of a much larger clone one base away. The rearrangement links TRBV9 to TRBJ2-4, with D unclear. Trimming cost V 6 bases and J 5 bases, with 12 bases left between them. This CDR3 contains 13 residues. Germline loops: CDR1 SGDLS, CDR2 YYNGEE. This CDR3 is CASNLKPQNIQYF. The DNA of the CDR3 is TGTGCCAGCAACCTAAAGCCCCAAAACATTCAGTACTTC.

This clonotype was seen repeatedly, ten times or more. J is TRBJ2-3 and V is TRBV28; D may be TRBD2 (6 bases). The CDR3 is 17 amino acids. Germline CDR1 and CDR2: MDHEN and SYDVKM. V lost 4 bases to trimming and J lost 5 bases, with 22 bases between them. This CDR3 reads CASSSSRTGTSRDTQYF. The CDR3 region has the DNA TGTGCCAGCAGTTCTTCACGTACCGGGACTTCCAGAGATACGCAGTATTTT.

Ten or more counts support this clonotype. The CDR3 sequence is CASSFAPSGSSYNEQFF. DNA of the CDR3: TGCGCCAGCAGCTTCGCTCCTAGCGGGAGCTCCTACAATGAGCAGTTCTTC. The chain carries TRBV5-1 and TRBJ2-1; 10 nucleotides agree with TRBD2. The CDR3 consists of 17 residues. CDR1 is SGHRS, CDR2 YFSETQ, per germline. The J segment lost 0 bases and the V segment lost 2 bases, leaving 5 bases of the junction unmatched.

This clonotype occurred many times. In nucleotides, the CDR3 is TGCAGTGCGCCCCTAACCAGGGGGTTAAATGAGCAGTTCTTC. This encodes CSAPLTRGLNEQFF. The chain couples TRBV20-1 to TRBJ2-1, with TRBD1 matching over 7 bases. Germline V gene data show CDR1 as DFQATT and CDR2 as SNEGSKA (reference sequence). Trimming removed 6 bases from V and 7 bases from J; junction bases left unmatched: 12. The CDR3 length is 14 residues.

A remark on this clonotype: A much larger clonotype is one base distant, so this may be a read error. V is TRBV20-1 and J is TRBJ1-1; tentatively, D is TRBD1 (5 bases). Looked up from germline, CDR1 is DFQATT and CDR2 is SNEGSKA (reference sequence). The CDR3 has 12 residues. With 3 bases removed from V and 5 bases from J, the gap between germline ends came to 10 bases. CDR3: CSASSGVTEAFF. The CDR3 nucleotides read TGCAGTGCTAGTTCGGGGGTGACTGAAGCTTTCTTT.

This clonotype occurred many times. The chain has TRBV9 and TRBJ2-7; 9 bases agree with TRBD1. Per the germline V gene, CDR1 is SGDLS and CDR2 is YYNGEE. After removal of 0 bases from V and 4 bases from J, the junction contained 5 bases not matched to a gene. The length of the CDR3 is 15 residues. CDR3: CASSVATGGPYEQYF. CDR3 nucleotide sequence: TGTGCCAGCAGCGTAGCGACAGGGGGTCCGTACGAGCAGTACTTC.

Ten or more counts support this clonotype. The chain joins TRBV15 to TRBJ1-4; D is unclear. Germline V CDR1 and CDR2: LNHNV, YYDKDF (reference sequence). The CDR3 covers 13 residues. The V end was cut by 5 bases, the J end by 2 bases, with 6 bases between. The CDR3 loop reads CATSGFTNEKLFF. In DNA form, the CDR3 reads TGTGCCACCAGCGGGTTTACTAATGAAAAACTGTTTTTT.

The chain uses TRBV18 and TRBJ2-7; TRBD1 might be the D (5 bases). Germline V gene data show CDR1 as KGHSH and CDR2 as LQKENI. This CDR3 region has 14 residues. Trimming pared 4 bases from V and 0 bases from J, leaving 10 bases between. The DNA for the CDR3 is TGTGCCAGCTCACTTTTTGACAGCTCCTACGAGCAGTACTTC. This codes for CASSLFDSSYEQYF.

This clonotype was recorded at least ten times. This chain joins TRBV6-2 or TRBV6-3 and TRBJ2-2; possibly TRBD1 for D (6 bases). The germline CDR1 and CDR2 sequences are MNHEY and SVGEGT. V was cut by 6 bases and J by 5 bases, with 10 bases left in between. The CDR3 consists of 13 residues. The chain's CDR3 is CASRRQATGELFF. The CDR3 DNA is TGTGCCAGCAGAAGACAGGCAACCGGGGAGCTGTTTTTT.